The 11 T cell receptor beta chains in this list originate from one sample, sequenced in a study of cytomegalovirus exposure and HLA in healthy donors. A multiplex PCR was run with 60 Vbeta primers and 13 Jbeta primers. Using immunoSEQ multiplex PCR, the repertoire was profiled, and TCRdb retains in-frame clones only, with some absent. The data show tens of thousands of clones, 80% to 90% seen once. The sample taken for sequencing was PBMCs. The origin of the receptors is a woman younger than 45 in good health and CMV-seropositive.

This clone appeared a single time. This sequence joins TRBV7-2 and TRBJ1-1; no reliable D call. V lost 6 bases to trimming and J lost 1 base, with 9 bases between them. Germline assignment: CDR1 SGHTA and CDR2 FQGNSA. The CDR3 contains 13 residues. In DNA form, the CDR3 reads TGTGCCAGCAGTTTGACACCGAACACTGAAGCTTTCTTT. This codes for CASSLTPNTEAFF.

This clone was picked up a small number of times. DNA for the CDR3: TGTGCCAGCAGCCCCAATAGCGGGGGGTACTACGAGCAGTACTTC. This translates into CASSPNSGGYYEQYF. V gene TRBV9 combines with J gene TRBJ2-5; 10 positions agree with TRBD2. With the DNA end fitting TRBJ2-7 better, the J assignment may be wrong. Per germline, CDR1 SGDLS and CDR2 YYNGEE. The CDR3 is made up of 15 amino acids.

The V call is TRBV7-3, the J call TRBJ2-2, with 12 bases identical to TRBD2. Germline V lookup: CDR1 SGHTA, CDR2 FQGTGA. This CDR3 is built from 16 residues. V shed 3 bases and J 7 bases; nucleotides not matched to a gene: 6. The CDR3 nucleotides are TGTGCCAGCAGCTTTTCCACGACTAGCGGGAGCGGGGAGCTGTTTTTT. Protein: CASSFSTTSGSGELFF.

The chain couples TRBV18 to TRBJ1-2; D is ambiguous. This CDR3 comprises 13 residues. Germline V gene lookup returns CDR1 KGHSH and CDR2 LQKENI. The V end lost 5 bases, the J end lost 4 bases, and 11 bases lay between the germline ends. CDR3 residues: CASSEGRGYGYTF. The CDR3 DNA reads as TGTGCCAGCTCAGAGGGTCGCGGCTATGGCTACACCTTC.

The CDR3 DNA is TGTGCCACCAGCAGAGGGGACAGGGGATCTTCACCCCTCCACTTT. It codes for CATSRGDRGSSPLHF. The chain uses TRBV15 and TRBJ1-6; 10 bases align to TRBD1. The CDR3 has 15 amino acids. Germline CDR1 is LNHNV and CDR2 is YYDKDF (reference sequence). V lost 1 base, J lost 9 bases, and 3 bases stayed unmatched.

V and J are TRBV18 and TRBJ2-7; 9 bases line up with TRBD1. Unmatched junction bases numbered 9, after V lost 6 bases and J lost 3 bases. The CDR3 is made up of 15 amino acids. Germline V gene sequence: CDR1 KGHSH, CDR2 LQKENI. CDR3 bases: TGTGCCAGCTCCTCGGGACAGGGCCTAAACTACGAGCAGTACTTC. As protein: CASSSGQGLNYEQYF.

This clone showed up just once. The rearrangement joins TRBV9 to TRBJ1-1; maybe TRBD1 (5 bases). The germline V gene encodes CDR1 SGDLS and CDR2 YYNGEE. The CDR3 has 16 residues. Trimming removed 3 bases from V and 5 bases from J, with 20 bases in between. The CDR3: CASSGPGGGLRTEAFF. CDR3 coding DNA: TGTGCCAGCAGCGGACCGGGGGGAGGCTTAAGGACTGAAGCTTTCTTT. Supplemented by reference TRBV9 and TRBJ1-1, the full variable domain reads DSGVTQTPKHLITATGQRVTLRCSPRSGDLSVYWYQQSLDQGLQFLIQYYNGEERAKGNILERFSAQQFPDLHSELNLSSLELGDSALYFCASSGPGGGLRTEAFFGQGTRLTVV.

The genes are TRBV11-2 and TRBJ1-1; weak D call: TRBD1 (5 bases). Looked up from germline, CDR1 is SGHAT and CDR2 is FQNNGV. The CDR3 is 13 amino acids. V shed 2 bases and J shed 11 bases, with 15 bases lying between them. CDR3 DNA: TGTGCCAGCAGCTTAAACGGGGGGTTTGGGGCTTTCTTT. This gives the protein CASSLNGGFGAFF.

The chain employs TRBV28 and TRBJ2-7, with 7 bases lining up with TRBD1. The CDR3 length is 18 residues. V shed 6 bases and J 0 bases; nucleotides not matched to a gene: 17. Germline V gene sequence: CDR1 MDHEN, CDR2 SYDVKM. CDR3 loop: CASSLGVVGRGYSYEQYF. Written as DNA, the CDR3 is TGTGCCAGCAGCCTGGGGGTGGTGGGCAGGGGGTACTCCTACGAGCAGTACTTC.

This clone was detected only once. This rearrangement joins TRBV27 to TRBJ2-1; D is ambiguous. There are 14 residues in the CDR3. CDR1 and CDR2 (germline): MNHEY, SMNVEV (reference sequence). V lost 1 base, J lost 0 bases, and 4 bases lay in between. CDR3 residues: CASSLWSSYNEQFF. The CDR3, as DNA: TGTGCCAGCAGTTTATGGAGCTCCTACAATGAGCAGTTCTTC.

The chain has TRBV30 and TRBJ1-1; TRBD1 matches at 9 bases. Germline lookup yields CDR1 GTSNPN and CDR2 SVGIG (reference sequence). J gave up 11 bases and V 4 bases, and 8 bases lay outside the gene matches. The CDR3 covers 12 residues. The CDR3 DNA is TGTGCCTGGACTACAGGGGGCGTGGCGGCTTTCTTT. Its protein is CAWTTGGVAAFF. Together with reference TRBV30 and TRBJ1-1, the CDR3 gives the full variable domain: SQTIHQWPATLVQPVGSPLSLECTVEGTSNPNLYWYRQAAGRGLQLLFYSVGIGQISSEVPQNLSASRPQDRQFILSSKKLLLSDSGFYLCAWTTGGVAAFFGQGTRLTVV.